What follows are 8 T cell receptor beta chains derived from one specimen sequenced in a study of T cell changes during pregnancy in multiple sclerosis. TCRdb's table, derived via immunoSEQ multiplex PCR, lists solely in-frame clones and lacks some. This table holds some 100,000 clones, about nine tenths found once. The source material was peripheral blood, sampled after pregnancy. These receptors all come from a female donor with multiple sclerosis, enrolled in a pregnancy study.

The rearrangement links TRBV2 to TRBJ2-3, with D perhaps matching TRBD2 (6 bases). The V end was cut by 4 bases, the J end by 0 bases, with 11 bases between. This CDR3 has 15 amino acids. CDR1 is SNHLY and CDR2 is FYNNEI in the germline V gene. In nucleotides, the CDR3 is TGTGCCAGCAGTGTTGGAGGGTCAAGCACAGATACGCAGTATTTT. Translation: CASSVGGSSTDTQYF. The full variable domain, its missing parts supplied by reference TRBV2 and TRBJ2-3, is EPEVTQTPSHQVTQMGQEVILRCVPISNHLYFYWYRQILGQKVEFLVSFYNNEISEKSEIFDDQFSVERPDGSNFTLKIRSTKLEDSAMYFCASSVGGSSTDTQYFGPGTRLTVL.

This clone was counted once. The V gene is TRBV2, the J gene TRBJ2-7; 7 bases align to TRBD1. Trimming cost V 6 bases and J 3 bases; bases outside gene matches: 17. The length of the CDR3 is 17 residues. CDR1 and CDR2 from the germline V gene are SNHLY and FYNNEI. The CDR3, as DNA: TGTGCCAGCAGGGCCCAGGGGACAGCGAGGTTTAGCTACGAGCAGTACTTC. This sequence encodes CASRAQGTARFSYEQYF.

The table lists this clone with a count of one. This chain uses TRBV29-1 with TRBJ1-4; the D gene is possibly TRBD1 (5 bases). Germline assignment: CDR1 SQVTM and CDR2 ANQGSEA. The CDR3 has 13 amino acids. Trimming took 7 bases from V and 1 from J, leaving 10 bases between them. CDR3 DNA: TGCAGCGCGGGGGGGGGAACTAATGAAAAACTGTTTTTT. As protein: CSAGGGTNEKLFF.

The CDR3 spells CASTGLANTDTQYF. CDR3 nucleotides: TGTGCCAGCACGGGGCTAGCGAACACAGATACGCAGTATTTT. This chain connects TRBV5-5 to TRBJ2-3; the D gene is possibly TRBD2 (6 bases). The length of the CDR3 is 14 residues. V was pared by 6 bases and J by 2 bases, with 13 bases between. Germline V gene sequence: CDR1 SGHKS, CDR2 YYEKEE (reference sequence).

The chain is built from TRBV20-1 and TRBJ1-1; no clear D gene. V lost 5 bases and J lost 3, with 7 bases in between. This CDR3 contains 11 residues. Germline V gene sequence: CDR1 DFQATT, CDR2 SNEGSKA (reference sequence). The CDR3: CSAEADTEAFF. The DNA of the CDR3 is TGCAGTGCTGAGGCCGACACTGAAGCTTTCTTT.

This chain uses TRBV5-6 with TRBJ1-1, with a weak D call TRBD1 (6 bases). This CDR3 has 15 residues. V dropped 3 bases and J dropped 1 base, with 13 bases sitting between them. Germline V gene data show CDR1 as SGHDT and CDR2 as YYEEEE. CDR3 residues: CASSWPRDKNTEAFF. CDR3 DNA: TGTGCCAGCAGCTGGCCAAGGGACAAGAACACTGAAGCTTTCTTT.

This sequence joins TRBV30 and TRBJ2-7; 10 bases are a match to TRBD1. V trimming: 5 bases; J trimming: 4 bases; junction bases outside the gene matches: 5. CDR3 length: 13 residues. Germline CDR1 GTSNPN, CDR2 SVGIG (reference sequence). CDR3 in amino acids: CAWGQGVGYEQYF. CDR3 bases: TGTGCCTGGGGACAGGGGGTTGGGTACGAGCAGTACTTC.

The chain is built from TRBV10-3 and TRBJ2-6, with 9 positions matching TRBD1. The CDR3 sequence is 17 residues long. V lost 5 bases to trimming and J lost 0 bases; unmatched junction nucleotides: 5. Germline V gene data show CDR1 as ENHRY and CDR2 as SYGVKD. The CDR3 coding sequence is TGTGCCATCAGTTCCGGGACAGGGAACTCTGGGGCCAACGTCCTGACTTTC. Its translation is CAISSGTGNSGANVLTF.